This T cell receptor (beta chain) derives from a study of radiotherapy plus CTLA-4 blockade in lung cancer. Overall study results and limits: The best prediction of response reportedly came from early blood T cell clone dynamics, with interferon-beta.

On this clone itself: The antigen is undetermined.

Sequenced by immunoSEQ multiplex PCR; TCRdb stores in-frame clones only, minus some. The sample lists about 120,000 clones, approximately 80% occurring once. The CDR3 loop spans 16 amino acids. After removal of 4 bases from V and 4 bases from J, the junction contained 11 bases not matched to a gene. The germline CDR1 and CDR2 sequences are SGHDT and YYEEEE. Sequencing was performed on peripheral blood, taken from a patient treated with radiotherapy plus ipilimumab. The origin of this receptor is a human donor with non-small cell lung cancer that progressed on radiotherapy plus ipilimumab. Some clones in this sample may be carry-over from other donors' samples. The chain employs TRBV5-6 and TRBJ1-1, with 9 bases lining up with TRBD1. The DNA for the CDR3 is TGTGCCAGCAGCCGCGACGGGACAGGGTATGGCACTGAAGCTTTCTTT. As protein: CASSRDGTGYGTEAFF.